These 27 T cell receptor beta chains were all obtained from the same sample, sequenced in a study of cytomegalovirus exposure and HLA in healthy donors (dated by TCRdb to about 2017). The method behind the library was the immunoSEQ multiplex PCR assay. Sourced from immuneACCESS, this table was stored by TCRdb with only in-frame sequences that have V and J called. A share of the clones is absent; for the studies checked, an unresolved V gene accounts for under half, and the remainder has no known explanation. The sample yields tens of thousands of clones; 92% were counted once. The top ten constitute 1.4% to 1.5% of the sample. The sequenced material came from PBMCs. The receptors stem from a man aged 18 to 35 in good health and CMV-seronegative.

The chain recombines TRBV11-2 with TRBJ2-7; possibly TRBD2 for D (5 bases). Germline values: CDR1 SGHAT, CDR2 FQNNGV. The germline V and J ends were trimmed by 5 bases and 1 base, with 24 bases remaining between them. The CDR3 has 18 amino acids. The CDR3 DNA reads TGTGCCAGCAGCCCCTATGGGCCGGGGTTCCCTACGTCCTACGAGCAGTACTTC. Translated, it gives CASSPYGPGFPTSYEQYF.

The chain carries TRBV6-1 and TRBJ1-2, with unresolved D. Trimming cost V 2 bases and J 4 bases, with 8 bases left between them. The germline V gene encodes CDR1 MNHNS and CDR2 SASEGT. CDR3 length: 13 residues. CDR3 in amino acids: CASSETRSYGYTF. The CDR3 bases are TGTGCCAGCAGTGAAACTCGGAGCTATGGCTACACCTTC.

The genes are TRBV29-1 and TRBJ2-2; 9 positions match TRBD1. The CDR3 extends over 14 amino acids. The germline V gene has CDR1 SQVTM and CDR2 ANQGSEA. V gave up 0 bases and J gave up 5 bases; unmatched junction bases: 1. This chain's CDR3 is CSVEETGGTGELFF. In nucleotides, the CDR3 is TGCAGCGTTGAAGAGACAGGGGGAACCGGGGAGCTGTTTTTT.

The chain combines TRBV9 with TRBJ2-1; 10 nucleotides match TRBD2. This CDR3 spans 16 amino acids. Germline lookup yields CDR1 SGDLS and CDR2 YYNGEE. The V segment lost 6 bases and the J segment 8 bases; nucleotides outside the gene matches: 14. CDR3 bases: TGTGCCAGCACCCGTAGAAGCGGGAGGGCCGTGGATGAGCAGTTCTTC. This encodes CASTRRSGRAVDEQFF. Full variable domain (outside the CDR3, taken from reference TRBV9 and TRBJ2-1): DSGVTQTPKHLITATGQRVTLRCSPRSGDLSVYWYQQSLDQGLQFLIQYYNGEERAKGNILERFSAQQFPDLHSELNLSSLELGDSALYFCASTRRSGRAVDEQFFGPGTRLTVL.

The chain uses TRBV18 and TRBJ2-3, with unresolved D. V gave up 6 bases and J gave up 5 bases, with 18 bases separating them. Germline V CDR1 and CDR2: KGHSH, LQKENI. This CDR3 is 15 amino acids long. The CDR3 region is CASSPGSSTGDTQYF. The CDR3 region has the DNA TGTGCCAGCTCCCCCGGAAGCTCGACGGGAGATACGCAGTATTTT.

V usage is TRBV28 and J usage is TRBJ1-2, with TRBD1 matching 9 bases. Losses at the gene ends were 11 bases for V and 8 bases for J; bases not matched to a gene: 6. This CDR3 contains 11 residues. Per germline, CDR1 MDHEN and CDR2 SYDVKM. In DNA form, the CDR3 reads TGTGCCTACAGGGGGCGAGGGGGCTACACCTTC. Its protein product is CAYRGRGGYTF.

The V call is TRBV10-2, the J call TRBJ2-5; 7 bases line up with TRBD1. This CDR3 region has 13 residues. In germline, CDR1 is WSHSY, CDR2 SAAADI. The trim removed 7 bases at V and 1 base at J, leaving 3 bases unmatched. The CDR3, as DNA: TGCGCCAGCAAAGAGGGGGCCCAAGAGACCCAGTACTTC. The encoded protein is CASKEGAQETQYF.

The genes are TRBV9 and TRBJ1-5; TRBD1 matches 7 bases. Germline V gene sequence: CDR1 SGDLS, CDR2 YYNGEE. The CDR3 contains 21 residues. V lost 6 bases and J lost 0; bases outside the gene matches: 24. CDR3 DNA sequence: TGTGCCAGCACCTCTATTATAGGACAGGCCAAACCTACCGATAGCAATCAGCCCCAGCATTTT. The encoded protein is CASTSIIGQAKPTDSNQPQHF. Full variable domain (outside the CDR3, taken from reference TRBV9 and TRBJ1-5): DSGVTQTPKHLITATGQRVTLRCSPRSGDLSVYWYQQSLDQGLQFLIQYYNGEERAKGNILERFSAQQFPDLHSELNLSSLELGDSALYFCASTSIIGQAKPTDSNQPQHFGDGTRLSIL.

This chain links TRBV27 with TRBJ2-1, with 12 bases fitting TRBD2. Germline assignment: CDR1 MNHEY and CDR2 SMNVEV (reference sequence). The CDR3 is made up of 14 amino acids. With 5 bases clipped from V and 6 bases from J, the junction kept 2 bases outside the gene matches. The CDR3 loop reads CASSLTSGGNEQFF. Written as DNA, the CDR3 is TGTGCCAGCAGTCTGACTAGCGGGGGCAATGAGCAGTTCTTC.

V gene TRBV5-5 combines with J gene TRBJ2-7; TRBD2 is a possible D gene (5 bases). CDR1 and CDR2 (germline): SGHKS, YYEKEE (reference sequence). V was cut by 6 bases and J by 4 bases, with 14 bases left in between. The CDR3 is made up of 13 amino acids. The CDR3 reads CASTWEFAYEQYF. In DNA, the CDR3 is TGTGCCAGCACCTGGGAGTTCGCGTACGAGCAGTACTTC.

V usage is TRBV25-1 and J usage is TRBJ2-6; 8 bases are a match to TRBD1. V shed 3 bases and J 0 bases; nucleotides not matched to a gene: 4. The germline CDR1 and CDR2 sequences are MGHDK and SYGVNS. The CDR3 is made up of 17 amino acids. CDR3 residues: CASSDWTGYSGANVLTF. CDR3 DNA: TGTGCCAGCAGTGATTGGACAGGGTACTCTGGGGCCAACGTCCTGACTTTC.

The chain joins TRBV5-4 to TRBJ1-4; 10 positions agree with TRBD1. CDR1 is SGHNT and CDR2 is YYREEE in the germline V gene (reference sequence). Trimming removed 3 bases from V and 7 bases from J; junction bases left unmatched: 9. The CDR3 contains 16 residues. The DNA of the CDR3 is TGTGCCAGCAGCTCGGCTGACAGGGGGCCTGCTGAAAAACTGTTTTTT. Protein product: CASSSADRGPAEKLFF.

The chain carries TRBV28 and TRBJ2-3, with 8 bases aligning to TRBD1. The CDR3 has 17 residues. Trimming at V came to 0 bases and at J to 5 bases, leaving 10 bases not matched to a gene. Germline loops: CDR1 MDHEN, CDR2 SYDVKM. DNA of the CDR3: TGTGCCAGCAGTTTATGGGGGACAGGTTCATTTGGAGATACGCAGTATTTT. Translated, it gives CASSLWGTGSFGDTQYF.

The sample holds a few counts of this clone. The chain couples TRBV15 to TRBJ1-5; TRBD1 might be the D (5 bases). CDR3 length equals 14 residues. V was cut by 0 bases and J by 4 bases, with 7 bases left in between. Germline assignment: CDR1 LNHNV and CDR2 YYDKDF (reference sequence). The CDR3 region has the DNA TGTGCCACCAGCAGAGACAGGGCTAATCAGCCCCAGCATTTT. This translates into CATSRDRANQPQHF.

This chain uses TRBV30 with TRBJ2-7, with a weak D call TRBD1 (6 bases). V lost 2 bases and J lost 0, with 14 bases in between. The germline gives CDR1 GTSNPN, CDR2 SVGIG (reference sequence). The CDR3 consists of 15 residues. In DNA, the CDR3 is TGTGCCTGGAGTCCCGGGACACCATCCTCCTACGAGCAGTACTTC. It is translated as CAWSPGTPSSYEQYF. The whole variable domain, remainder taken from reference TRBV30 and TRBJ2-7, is SQTIHQWPATLVQPVGSPLSLECTVEGTSNPNLYWYRQAAGRGLQLLFYSVGIGQISSEVPQNLSASRPQDRQFILSSKKLLLSDSGFYLCAWSPGTPSSYEQYFGPGTRLTVT.

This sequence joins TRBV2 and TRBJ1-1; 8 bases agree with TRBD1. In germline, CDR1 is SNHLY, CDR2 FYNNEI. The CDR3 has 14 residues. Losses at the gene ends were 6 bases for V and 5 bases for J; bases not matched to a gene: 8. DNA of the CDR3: TGTGCCAGCAGCCTACAGGGGGTGGGGACTGAAGCTTTCTTT. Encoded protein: CASSLQGVGTEAFF.

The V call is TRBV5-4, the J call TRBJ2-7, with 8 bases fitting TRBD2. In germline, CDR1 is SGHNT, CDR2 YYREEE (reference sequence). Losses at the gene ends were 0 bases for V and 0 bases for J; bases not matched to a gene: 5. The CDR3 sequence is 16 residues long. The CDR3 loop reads CASSLGGGTSSYEQYF. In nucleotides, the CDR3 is TGTGCCAGCAGCTTGGGCGGGGGGACGAGCTCCTACGAGCAGTACTTC.

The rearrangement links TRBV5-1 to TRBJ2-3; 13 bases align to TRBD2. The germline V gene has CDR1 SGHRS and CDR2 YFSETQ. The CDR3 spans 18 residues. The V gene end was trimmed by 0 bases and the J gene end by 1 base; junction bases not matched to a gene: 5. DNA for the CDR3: TGCGCCAGCAGCTTGGCCGGACTAGCGGGAGTTCGCACAGATACGCAGTATTTT. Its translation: CASSLAGLAGVRTDTQYF.

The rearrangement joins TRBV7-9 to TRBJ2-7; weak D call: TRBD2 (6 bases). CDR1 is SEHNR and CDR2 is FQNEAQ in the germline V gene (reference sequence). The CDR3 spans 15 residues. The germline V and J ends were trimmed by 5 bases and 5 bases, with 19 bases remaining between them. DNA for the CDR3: TGTGCCAGCAGCGGGCCCCGGACTCCGGGGGACGAGCAGTACTTC. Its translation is CASSGPRTPGDEQYF.

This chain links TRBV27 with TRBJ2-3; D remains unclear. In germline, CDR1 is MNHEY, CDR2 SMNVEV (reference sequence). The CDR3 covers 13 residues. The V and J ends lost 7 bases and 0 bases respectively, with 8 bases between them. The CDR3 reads CASTSISTDTQYF. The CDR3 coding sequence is TGTGCCAGCACTAGTATAAGCACAGATACGCAGTATTTT.

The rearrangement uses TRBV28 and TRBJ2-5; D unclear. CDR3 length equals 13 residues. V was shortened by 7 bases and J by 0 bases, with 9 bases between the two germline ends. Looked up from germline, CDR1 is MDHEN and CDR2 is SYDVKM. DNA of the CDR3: TGTGCCAGCATCACCCAGAACCAAGAGACCCAGTACTTC. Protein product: CASITQNQETQYF.

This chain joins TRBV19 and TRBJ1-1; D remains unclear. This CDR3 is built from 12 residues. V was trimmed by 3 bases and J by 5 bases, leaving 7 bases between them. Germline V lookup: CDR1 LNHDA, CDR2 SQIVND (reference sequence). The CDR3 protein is CASSIGITEAFF. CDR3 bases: TGTGCCAGTAGTATCGGGATAACTGAAGCTTTCTTT.

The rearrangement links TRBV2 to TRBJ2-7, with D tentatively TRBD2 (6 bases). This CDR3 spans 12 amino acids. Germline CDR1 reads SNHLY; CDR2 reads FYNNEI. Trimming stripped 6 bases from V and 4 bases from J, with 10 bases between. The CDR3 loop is CASREGRYEQYF. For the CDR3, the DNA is TGTGCCAGCAGGGAGGGTAGGTACGAGCAGTACTTC.

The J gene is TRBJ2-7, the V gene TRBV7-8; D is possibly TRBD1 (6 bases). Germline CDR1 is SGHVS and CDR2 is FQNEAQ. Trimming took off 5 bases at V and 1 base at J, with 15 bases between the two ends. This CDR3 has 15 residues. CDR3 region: CASSVTGFVSYEQYF. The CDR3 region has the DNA TGTGCCAGCAGCGTCACAGGGTTTGTGTCCTACGAGCAGTACTTC.

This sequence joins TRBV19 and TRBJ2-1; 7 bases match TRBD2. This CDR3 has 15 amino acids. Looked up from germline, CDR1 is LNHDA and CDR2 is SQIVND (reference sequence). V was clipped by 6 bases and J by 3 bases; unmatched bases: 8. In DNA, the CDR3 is TGTGCCAGTAGCTCCACCCGGACTAGCTACAATGAGCAGTTCTTC. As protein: CASSSTRTSYNEQFF. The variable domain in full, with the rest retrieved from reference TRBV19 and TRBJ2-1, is DGGITQSPKYLFRKEGQNVTLSCEQNLNHDAMYWYRQDPGQGLRLIYYSQIVNDFQKGDIAEGYSVSREKKESFPLTVTSAQKNPTAFYLCASSSTRTSYNEQFFGPGTRLTVL.

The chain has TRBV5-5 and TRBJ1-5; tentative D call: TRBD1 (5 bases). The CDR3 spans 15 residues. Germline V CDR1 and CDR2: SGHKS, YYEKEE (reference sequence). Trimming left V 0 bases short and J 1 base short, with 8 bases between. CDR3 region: CASSLGQGSNQPQHF. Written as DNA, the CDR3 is TGTGCCAGCAGCTTGGGCCAGGGCAGCAATCAGCCCCAGCATTTT.

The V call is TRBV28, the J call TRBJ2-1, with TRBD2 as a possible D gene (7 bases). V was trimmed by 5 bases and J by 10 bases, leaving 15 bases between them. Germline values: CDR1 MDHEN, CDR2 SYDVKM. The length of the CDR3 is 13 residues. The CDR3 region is CASSEGGGLEQFF. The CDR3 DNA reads TGTGCCAGCAGTGAAGGGGGGGGTCTGGAGCAGTTCTTC.